This TCR beta chain was observed in a study of T cells after yellow fever vaccination. Whole-study results and caveats: It was a small share of clonotypes that appeared in both CD4 and CD8 compartments.

This clonotype has at least ten counts. Its antigen is as yet unknown. Each CDR3 protein is one row after TCRdb ran MiXCR on the 5' RACE reads. The sample has about 630,000 distinct CDR3 sequences; roughly 12% are singletons. The trim removed 4 bases at V and 12 bases at J, leaving 8 bases unmatched. The CDR3 extends over 11 amino acids. Germline CDR1 reads SQVTM; CDR2 reads ANQGSEA. The material was PBMCs, obtained on the day of the yellow fever booster vaccination. The J gene is TRBJ1-1, the V gene TRBV29-1; the match to TRBD1 covers 7 bases. The sequence was obtained from a man aged 30 to 45 who received the YFV17D yellow fever vaccine. The CDR3 reads CSVVLTGTTFF. CDR3 nucleotide sequence: TGCAGCGTTGTCCTGACAGGGACAACTTTCTTT. The full variable domain, in which reference TRBV29-1 and TRBJ1-1 provide the parts outside the CDR3, is SAVISQKPSRDICQRGTSLTIQCQVDSQVTMMFWYRQQPGQSLTLIATANQGSEATYESGFVIDKFPISRPNLTFSTLTVSNMSPEDSSIYLCSVVLTGTTFFGQGTRLTVV.